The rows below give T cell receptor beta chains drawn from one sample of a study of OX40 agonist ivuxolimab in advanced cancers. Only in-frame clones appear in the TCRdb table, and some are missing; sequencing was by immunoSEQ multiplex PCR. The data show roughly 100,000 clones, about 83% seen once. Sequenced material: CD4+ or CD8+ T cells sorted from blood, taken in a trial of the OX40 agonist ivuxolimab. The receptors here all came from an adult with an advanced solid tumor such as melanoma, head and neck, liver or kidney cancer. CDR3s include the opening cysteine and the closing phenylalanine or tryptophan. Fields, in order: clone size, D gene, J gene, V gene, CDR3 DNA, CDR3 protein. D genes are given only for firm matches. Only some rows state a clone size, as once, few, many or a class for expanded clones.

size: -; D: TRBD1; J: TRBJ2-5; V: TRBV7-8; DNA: TGTGCCAGCAGCTCGAGGGACAGGGGTGAGACCCAGTACTTC; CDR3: CASSSRDRGETQYF
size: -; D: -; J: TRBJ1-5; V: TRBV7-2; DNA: TGTGCCAGCAGCTTAGGCAGCGATAGCAATCAGCCCCAGCATTTT; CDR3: CASSLGSDSNQPQHF
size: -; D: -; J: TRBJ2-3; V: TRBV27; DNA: TGTGCCAGCAGTTTATACCAACAGGGCCCTAGCACAGATACGCAGTATTTT; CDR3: CASSLYQQGPSTDTQYF
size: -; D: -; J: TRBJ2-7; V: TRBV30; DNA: TGTGCCTGGGGCCCCCAATCTTTGACCTACGAGCAGTACTTC; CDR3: CAWGPQSLTYEQYF
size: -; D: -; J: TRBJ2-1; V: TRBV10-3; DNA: TGTGCCATCAGTGATGAAGGACTTCCAAGGGGCAATGAGCAGTTCTTC; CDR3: CAISDEGLPRGNEQFF
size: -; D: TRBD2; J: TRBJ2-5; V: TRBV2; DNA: TGTGCCAGCAGAGCCCCCGGGGGAGGGCAGACCCAGTACTTC; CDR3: CASRAPGGGQTQYF
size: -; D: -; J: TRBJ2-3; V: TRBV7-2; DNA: TGTGCCAGCAGCCCTTACACAGATACGCAGTATTTT; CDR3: CASSPYTDTQYF
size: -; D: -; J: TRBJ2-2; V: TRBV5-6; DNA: TGTGCCAGCAGCTTTTTTAGCACCGGGGAGCTGTTTTTT; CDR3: CASSFFSTGELFF
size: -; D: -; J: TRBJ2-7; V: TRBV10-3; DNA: TGTGCCATCAGTGGTAATTACGAGCAGTACTTC; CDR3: CAISGNYEQYF
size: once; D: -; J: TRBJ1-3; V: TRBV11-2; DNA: TGTGCCAGCAGCCAGACGTTCTCTGGAAACACCATATATTTT; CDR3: CASSQTFSGNTIYF
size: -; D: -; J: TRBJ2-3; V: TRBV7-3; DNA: TGTGCCAGCAGCCCGACCAGAAGGGGGGGGCTCGCAGATACGCAGTATTTT; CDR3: CASSPTRRGGLADTQYF
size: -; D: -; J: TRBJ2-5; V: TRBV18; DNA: TGTGCCAGCTCACCATCGGCAGGGGGCGCGGGAGAGCAGTACTTC; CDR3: CASSPSAGGAGEQYF
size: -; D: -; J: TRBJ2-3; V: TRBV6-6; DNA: TGTGCCAGCAGTTACGACGGGCCGCAGTATTTT; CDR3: CASSYDGPQYF
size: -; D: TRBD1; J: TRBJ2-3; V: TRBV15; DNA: TGTGCCACCAGCAGAGTGGCAGGGGGCGCTAAGGGGAGGGATACGCAGTATTTT; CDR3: CATSRVAGGAKGRDTQYF
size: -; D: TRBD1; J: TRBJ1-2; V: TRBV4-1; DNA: TGCGCCAGCAGCCAGGCCGACAGGGAATACTATGGCTACACCTTC; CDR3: CASSQADREYYGYTF
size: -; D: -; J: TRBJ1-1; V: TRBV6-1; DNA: TGTGCCTCGGGGCGGGCACTGAACACTGAAGCTTTCTTT; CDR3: CASGRALNTEAFF
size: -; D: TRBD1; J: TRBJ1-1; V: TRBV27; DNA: TGTGCCACCCTCCGGGACAGAATGAACACTGAAGCTTTCTTT; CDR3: CATLRDRMNTEAFF
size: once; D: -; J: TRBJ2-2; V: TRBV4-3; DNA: TGCGCCAGCAGCCAAGCGGCTCGATCGAACACCGGGGAGCTGTTTTTT; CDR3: CASSQAARSNTGELFF
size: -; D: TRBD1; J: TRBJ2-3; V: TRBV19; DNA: TGTGCCAGTAGTAAAGACAGGGCCGATACGCAGTATTTT; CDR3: CASSKDRADTQYF
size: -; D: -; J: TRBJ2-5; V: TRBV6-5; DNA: TGTGCCAGCAGTTACTCGAACAGAACCGAAGAGACCCAGTACTTC; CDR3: CASSYSNRTEETQYF
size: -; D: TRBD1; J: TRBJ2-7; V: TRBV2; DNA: TGTGCCAGCCAGGGACAGGGGATTTCCTACGAGCAGTACTTC; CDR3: CASQGQGISYEQYF
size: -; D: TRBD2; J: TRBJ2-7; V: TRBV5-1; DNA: TGCGCCAGCAGCTTGGGCGGGAGCTCCTACGAGCAGTACTTC; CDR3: CASSLGGSSYEQYF
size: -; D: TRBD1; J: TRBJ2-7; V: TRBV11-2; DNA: TGTGCCAGCAGCTCAGCCGGGACAGGGGGCTTAGGGAACTCCTACGAGCAGTACTTC; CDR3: CASSSAGTGGLGNSYEQYF
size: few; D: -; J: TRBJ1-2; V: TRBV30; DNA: TGTGCCTGGAGTGTCGGCTATGGCTACACCTTC; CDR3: CAWSVGYGYTF